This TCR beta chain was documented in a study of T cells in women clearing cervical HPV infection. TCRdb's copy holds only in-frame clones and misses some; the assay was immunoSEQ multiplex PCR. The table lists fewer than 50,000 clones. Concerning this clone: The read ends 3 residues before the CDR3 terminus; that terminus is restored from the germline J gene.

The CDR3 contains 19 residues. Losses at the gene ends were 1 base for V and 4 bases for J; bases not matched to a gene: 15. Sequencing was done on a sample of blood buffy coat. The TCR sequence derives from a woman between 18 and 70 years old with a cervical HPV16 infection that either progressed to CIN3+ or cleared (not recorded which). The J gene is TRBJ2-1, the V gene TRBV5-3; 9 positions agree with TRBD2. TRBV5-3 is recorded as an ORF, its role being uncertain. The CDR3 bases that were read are TGTGCCAGAAGCTTGCTGGCGGGAGGGCTCTCCCTCGGGTACAATGAG. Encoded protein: CARSLLAGGLSLGYNE. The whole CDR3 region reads CARSLLAGGLSLGYNEQFF.